The 8 T cell receptor beta chains below come from one sample, sequenced in a study of OX40 agonist ivuxolimab in advanced cancers. Data came from immunoSEQ multiplex PCR; TCRdb stores just in-frame clones and leaves some out. The sample shows 30,000 to 35,000 clones, about nine tenths of them seen only once. Sample: CD4+ or CD8+ T cells sorted from blood, taken in a trial of the OX40 agonist ivuxolimab. The receptors stem from an adult with an advanced solid tumor such as melanoma, head and neck, liver or kidney cancer.

This clone came up a few times. This sequence joins TRBV6-5 and TRBJ2-7, with 8 bases matching TRBD2. Germline V gene lookup returns CDR1 MNHEY and CDR2 SVGAGI. Trimming removed 5 bases from V and 4 bases from J; junction bases left unmatched: 7. This CDR3 is 14 amino acids long. In nucleotides, the CDR3 is TGTGCCAGCAGTCCCGGGACTAGTAGGTACGAGCAGTACTTC. The encoded protein is CASSPGTSRYEQYF.

V usage is TRBV4-2 and J usage is TRBJ1-5, with 7 bases identical to TRBD1. CDR1 is LGHNA and CDR2 is YNFKEQ in the germline V gene. CDR3 length: 16 amino acids. V dropped 1 base and J dropped 5; count of bases not matched to a gene: 8. DNA for the CDR3: TGTGCCAGCAGCCAAGTAATCGACAGGGCCGATCAGCCCCAGCATTTT. Its translation is CASSQVIDRADQPQHF.

This rearrangement joins TRBV5-4 to TRBJ2-3; TRBD2 aligns across 11 bases. The germline gives CDR1 SGHNT, CDR2 YYREEE (reference sequence). V trimming: 3 bases; J trimming: 5 bases; junction bases outside the gene matches: 8. CDR3 length equals 16 residues. The DNA of the CDR3 is TGTGCCAGCAGCTGGTGGGTAGCGGGAGGGGTAGATACGCAGTATTTT. Translating it yields CASSWWVAGGVDTQYF.

The chain employs TRBV27 and TRBJ1-5; D remains ambiguous. Germline V gene sequence: CDR1 MNHEY, CDR2 SMNVEV (reference sequence). Deletions cut 6 bases from V and 0 bases from J, with 9 bases between. The CDR3 is made up of 14 amino acids. This CDR3 reads CASSSQNSNQPQHF. DNA of the CDR3: TGTGCCAGCAGCTCCCAGAATAGCAATCAGCCCCAGCATTTT.

This sequence joins TRBV19 and TRBJ2-1; D gene ambiguous. CDR1 LNHDA and CDR2 SQIVND come from the germline V gene (reference sequence). V lost 1 base, J lost 0 bases, and 7 bases lay in between. CDR3 length equals 15 residues. The CDR3 protein is CASSIAVSSYNEQFF. The CDR3 region has the DNA TGTGCCAGTAGTATAGCGGTTAGCTCCTACAATGAGCAGTTCTTC.

The J gene is TRBJ1-1, the V gene TRBV6-1, with TRBD1 as a possible D gene (6 bases). The length of the CDR3 is 13 residues. V was pared by 5 bases and J by 3 bases, with 10 bases between. The germline CDR1 and CDR2 sequences are MNHNS and SASEGT. The CDR3 region has the DNA TGTGCCAGCAGTCTCAGGGGCGACACTGAAGCTTTCTTT. Protein: CASSLRGDTEAFF.

V is TRBV5-5 and J is TRBJ2-2; 10 nucleotides align to TRBD1. The ends lost 0 bases at V and 7 bases at J; junction bases unmatched: 3. The V gene's germline CDR1 is SGHKS and CDR2 YYEKEE (reference sequence). The CDR3 contains 15 residues. CDR3 region: CASSLGQGANGELFF. The CDR3 nucleotides read TGTGCCAGCAGCTTGGGACAGGGGGCAAACGGGGAGCTGTTTTTT.

The V gene is TRBV25-1, the J gene TRBJ2-3, with 7 bases lining up with TRBD1. The CDR3 is 12 amino acids. The J segment lost 14 bases and the V segment lost 1 base, leaving 6 bases of the junction unmatched. CDR1 and CDR2 (germline): MGHDK, SYGVNS. CDR3 loop: CASSEWDSGRYF. CDR3 nucleotide sequence: TGTGCCAGCAGTGAATGGGACAGTGGAAGGTATTTT.